The 17 T cell receptor beta chains listed next were all sequenced from one sample in a study of cytomegalovirus exposure and HLA in healthy donors (TCRdb year 2017). Receptor libraries were prepared by the immunoSEQ multiplex PCR assay. A mixture of 60 forward primers for TCR Vbeta segments and 13 reverse primers for TCR Jbeta segments was used in the multiplex PCR. This is the immuneACCESS table as TCRdb keeps it, with only in-frame sequences that have V and J called. A part of the clones is gone; compared with another copy, unresolved V genes explain less than half, and the rest is unexplained. This sample holds 150,000 to 250,000 clones; about 80% were observed only once. 4% to 4.5% of the sample belongs to the ten largest clones. Sequencing input: PBMCs. All receptors come from a young woman in good health and CMV-seropositive.

The chain joins TRBV5-1 to TRBJ2-2; D possibly corresponds to TRBD1 (6 bases). The CDR3 is made up of 13 amino acids. V lost 3 bases and J lost 6, with 9 bases in between. CDR1 is SGHRS and CDR2 is YFSETQ in the germline V gene. The CDR3 region is CASSYRVAGELFF. Here the CDR3 DNA reads TGCGCCAGCAGCTACAGGGTAGCCGGGGAGCTGTTTTTT.

This chain connects TRBV11-2 to TRBJ2-2, with 7 positions matching TRBD2. CDR3 length equals 17 residues. Germline values: CDR1 SGHAT, CDR2 FQNNGV. V lost 2 bases to trimming and J lost 4 bases; unmatched junction nucleotides: 10. The CDR3 here is CASSLPFRGSGTGELFF. The CDR3 region has the DNA TGTGCCAGCAGCTTACCTTTTCGCGGGAGCGGCACCGGGGAGCTGTTTTTT. Drawing the rest from reference TRBV11-2 and TRBJ2-2, the complete variable domain is EAGVAQSPRYKIIEKRQSVAFWCNPISGHATLYWYQQILGQGPKLLIQFQNNGVVDDSQLPKDRFSAERLKGVDSTLKIQPAKLEDSAVYLCASSLPFRGSGTGELFFGEGSRLTVL.

The rearrangement uses TRBV6-4 and TRBJ2-2, with 7 nucleotides matching TRBD2. The CDR3 loop spans 14 amino acids. The V gene's germline CDR1 is MRHNA and CDR2 SNTAGT. Trimming at V came to 6 bases and at J to 6 bases, leaving 7 bases not matched to a gene. In DNA, the CDR3 is TGTGCCAGCAGGAGGGACTACGCGGCCGGGGAGCTGTTTTTT. Its protein is CASRRDYAAGELFF.

This clone was seen just once. V and J are TRBV6-1 and TRBJ2-4; D perhaps matches TRBD2 (7 bases). V lost 2 bases and J 6 bases, leaving 29 bases between the germline ends. The CDR3 is 20 amino acids. Germline-derived CDR1 and CDR2 are MNHNS and SASEGT. CDR3 in DNA: TGTGCCAGCAGTGAACAGTGGGGGGGCCTAGGACCTTACCGGGGAAACATTCAGTACTTC. Its protein is CASSEQWGGLGPYRGNIQYF.

The chain has TRBV5-5 and TRBJ2-6, with D possibly matching TRBD2 (5 bases). The CDR3 is 20 residues long. V was cut by 4 bases and J by 0 bases, with 23 bases left in between. In germline, CDR1 is SGHKS, CDR2 YYEKEE (reference sequence). Written as DNA, the CDR3 is TGTGCCAGCAGCCTCTCGGGCCTTGGCGGGCGCTTCTCTGGGGCCAACGTCCTGACTTTC. This encodes CASSLSGLGGRFSGANVLTF.

The J gene is TRBJ1-5, the V gene TRBV12-5; 7 bases are a match to TRBD1. The CDR3 extends over 16 amino acids. The trim removed 4 bases at V and 0 bases at J, leaving 6 bases unmatched. Looked up from germline, CDR1 is LGHNT and CDR2 is FRNRAP. The chain's CDR3 is CASGWTGQSSNQPQHF. The CDR3 coding sequence is TGTGCTAGTGGTTGGACAGGACAGAGTAGCAATCAGCCCCAGCATTTT.

V and J are TRBV11-2 and TRBJ2-4; D is unclear. V lost 5 bases to trimming and J lost 0 bases, with 8 bases between them. The CDR3 loop spans 14 amino acids. Germline CDR1 reads SGHAT; CDR2 reads FQNNGV. The CDR3 DNA is TGTGCCAGCAGCCCCCTCCTAGCCAAAAACATTCAGTACTTC. Amino acid sequence: CASSPLLAKNIQYF.

The V gene is TRBV10-3, the J gene TRBJ2-3, with TRBD1 as a possible D gene (5 bases). Trimming left V 10 bases short and J 3 bases short, with 17 bases between. The CDR3 length is 14 residues. Germline CDR1 and CDR2: ENHRY and SYGVKD. The CDR3 nucleotides are TGTGCCACCCTGGGGCAGGGAAGGACAGATACGCAGTATTTT. The encoded protein is CATLGQGRTDTQYF.

The chain carries TRBV25-1 and TRBJ2-7; 9 bases are shared with TRBD2. Germline loops: CDR1 MGHDK, CDR2 SYGVNS. The CDR3 has 16 residues. Unmatched junction bases numbered 7, after V lost 2 bases and J lost 2 bases. CDR3 region: CASSEEKRGDPYEQYF. The CDR3 DNA is TGTGCCAGCAGTGAAGAGAAGCGGGGGGACCCCTACGAGCAGTACTTC.

V is TRBV19 and J is TRBJ2-1, with 10 bases matching TRBD2. The germline V gene has CDR1 LNHDA and CDR2 SQIVND (reference sequence). V lost 5 bases to trimming and J lost 9 bases; unmatched junction nucleotides: 13. The CDR3 contains 16 residues. Here the CDR3 DNA reads TGTGCCAGTAGTCCAGTAGCGGGGGGACTGTTTGGTGAGCAGTTCTTC. Protein: CASSPVAGGLFGEQFF.

This clone has just a few counts. The J gene is TRBJ2-1, the V gene TRBV4-1, with TRBD2 as a possible D gene (7 bases). The CDR3 is 17 residues long. Germline loops: CDR1 MGHRA, CDR2 YSYEKL. V lost 2 bases to trimming and J lost 5 bases, with 19 bases between them. The CDR3 reads CASSQTWGGHLDNEQFF. CDR3 sequence (DNA): TGCGCCAGCAGCCAAACCTGGGGGGGACACTTAGACAATGAGCAGTTCTTC.

The chain has TRBV29-1 and TRBJ2-7; D possibly corresponds to TRBD1 (6 bases). The germline V and J ends were trimmed by 0 bases and 2 bases, with 11 bases remaining between them. Looked up from germline, CDR1 is SQVTM and CDR2 is ANQGSEA. This CDR3 is 14 amino acids long. CDR3 residues: CSVEDEAGAYEQYF. The CDR3 DNA reads as TGCAGCGTTGAAGATGAGGCAGGGGCCTACGAGCAGTACTTC.

This clone has just a few counts. The chain carries TRBV7-9 and TRBJ2-3; 9 nucleotides align to TRBD2. The germline CDR1 and CDR2 sequences are SEHNR and FQNEAQ (reference sequence). The CDR3 extends over 16 amino acids. J gave up 6 bases and V 0 bases, and 7 bases lay outside the gene matches. CDR3 nucleotides: TGTGCCAGCAGCTTAGCGCTTGCGGGGGGGCCCGATACGCAGTATTTT. Protein product: CASSLALAGGPDTQYF.

The chain links TRBV5-5 to TRBJ2-7; 7 bases agree with TRBD2. V trimming: 4 bases; J trimming: 9 bases; junction bases outside the gene matches: 16. Germline CDR1 is SGHKS and CDR2 is YYEKEE (reference sequence). The CDR3 runs to 15 residues. CDR3 protein: CASSPSRGVPWGQYF. DNA of the CDR3: TGTGCCAGCAGCCCAAGCCGGGGGGTCCCATGGGGGCAGTACTTC.

The J gene is TRBJ1-4, the V gene TRBV5-4; possibly TRBD1 for D (6 bases). The V gene lost 4 bases and the J gene lost 3 bases, with 13 bases spanning the gap. The V gene's germline CDR1 is SGHNT and CDR2 YYREEE (reference sequence). The CDR3 loop spans 15 amino acids. DNA of the CDR3: TGTGCCAGCAGCAAATCGACAGGCTCTAATGAAAAACTGTTTTTT. This gives the protein CASSKSTGSNEKLFF.

The V and J genes are TRBV19 and TRBJ1-1, with D possibly being TRBD1 (5 bases). The CDR3 contains 15 residues. Germline assignment: CDR1 LNHDA and CDR2 SQIVND (reference sequence). The germline V and J ends were trimmed by 1 base and 5 bases, with 14 bases remaining between them. CDR3 in amino acids: CASSIGAGGSTEAFF. CDR3 sequence (DNA): TGTGCCAGTAGTATAGGAGCTGGGGGGAGTACTGAAGCTTTCTTT.

CDR3 region: CASSLDPSAATEAFF. For the CDR3, the DNA is TGTGCCAGCAGCTTAGACCCCTCAGCGGCCACTGAAGCTTTCTTT. The rearrangement joins TRBV7-9 to TRBJ1-1, with unresolved D. V gave up 1 base and J gave up 4 bases, with 13 bases separating them. CDR1 is SEHNR and CDR2 is FQNEAQ in the germline V gene (reference sequence). The CDR3 loop spans 15 amino acids.